Below are 2 T cell receptor beta chains sequenced from a single sample in a study of T cells in Graves' hyperthyroidism and ophthalmopathy (dated by TCRdb to the late 2010s). The library came from multiplex PCR. Sequencing was performed on an Illumina HiSeq 2000. The TCR beta CDR3 regions were amplified from the RNA transcripts. The TCR CDR3 was subjected to a first round of RT-PCR using the HTBI primer set and the Qiagen OneStep RT-PCR kit. The raw public reads went through TCRdb reprocessing: fastp at Q25, MiXCR clone calling, in-frame beta chains kept. Rows are unified per CDR3 protein, each entry keeping the most common DNA and genes. This sample lists 350,000 to 400,000 distinct CDR3 sequences; approximately 15% were detected once. The ten largest account for approximately 11% of the sample. The material sequenced was blood. These receptors were obtained from a woman aged 60 to 75 with Graves' hyperthyroidism.

The table lists this clonotype with a few counts. The V call is TRBV19, the J call TRBJ2-1; tentative D call: TRBD2 (6 bases). There are 15 residues in the CDR3. With 7 bases removed from V and 5 bases from J, the gap between germline ends came to 18 bases. Germline V gives CDR1 LNHDA, CDR2 SQIVND (reference sequence). CDR3 sequence reads: CASNPAGGGHNEQFF. Written as DNA, the CDR3 is TGTGCCAGTAATCCCGCAGGAGGAGGGCACAATGAGCAGTTCTTC. The full variable domain, completed using reference TRBV19 and TRBJ2-1, is DGGITQSPKYLFRKEGQNVTLSCEQNLNHDAMYWYRQDPGQGLRLIYYSQIVNDFQKGDIAEGYSVSREKKESFPLTVTSAQKNPTAFYLCASNPAGGGHNEQFFGPGTRLTVL.

A note on this clonotype: A junction boundary mismatches the germline segment, possibly from a read error. The rearrangement joins TRBV7-9 to TRBJ1-2, with a tentative D call TRBD1 (6 bases). The CDR3 has 17 amino acids. Germline lookup yields CDR1 SEHNR and CDR2 FQNEAQ (reference sequence). CDR3 amino acids: CASSLSHRAFSFNGYAF. CDR3 sequence (DNA): TGTGCCAGCAGCTTAAGCCACAGGGCATTTTCATTCAACGGCTACGCCTTC.